The entry below describes one T cell receptor (beta chain). The sample comes from a study of blood T cell repertoires in COVID-19. TCRdb's table, derived via immunoSEQ multiplex PCR, lists solely in-frame clones and lacks some. The top ten hold about an eighth of the sample, which has hundreds of thousands of clones, 86% seen once. Sequencing input: peripheral blood. This sequence originates from a woman aged 70-85 years with COVID-19, enrolled during active disease.

CDR3 in DNA: TGCGCCAGCAGCTTTAACACGGGGTTCCAAGAGACCCAGTACTTC. Protein product: CASSFNTGFQETQYF. V gene TRBV5-1 combines with J gene TRBJ2-5, with D tentatively TRBD2 (5 bases). Germline V CDR1 and CDR2: SGHRS, YFSETQ. The CDR3 is 15 amino acids. Trimming pared 2 bases from V and 1 base from J, leaving 12 bases between. The full variable domain, completed using reference TRBV5-1 and TRBJ2-5, is KAGVTQTPRYLIKTRGQQVTLSCSPISGHRSVSWYQQTPGQGLQFLFEYFSETQRNKGNFPGRFSGRQFSNSRSEMNVSTLELGDSALYLCASSFNTGFQETQYFGPGTRLLVL.